This passage covers 6 T cell receptor beta chains from one sample sequenced in a study of T cells in Graves' hyperthyroidism and ophthalmopathy. Researchers amplified the TCR beta CDR3 regions from RNA transcripts. The study used the HTBI primer set for a first-round RT-PCR of the TCR CDR3. TCRdb re-analysed the multiplex PCR reads in MiXCR, keeping a single row per CDR3 protein. This sample has around 420,000 distinct CDR3 sequences, with roughly an eighth found just once. The specimen was blood. Receptors were obtained from a woman younger than 30 with Graves' hyperthyroidism.

The table lists this clonotype with many counts. The chain has TRBV11-2 and TRBJ2-7; TRBD2 matches at 10 bases. The V and J ends lost 1 base and 6 bases, in that order; junction bases with no gene match: 0. CDR1 and CDR2 from the germline V gene are SGHAT and FQNNGV. The CDR3 spans 13 residues. For the CDR3, the DNA is TGTGCCAGCAGCTTAGTAGCGGGAGGCGAGCAGTACTTC. This sequence encodes CASSLVAGGEQYF. Variable domain in full (rest from reference TRBV11-2 and TRBJ2-7): EAGVAQSPRYKIIEKRQSVAFWCNPISGHATLYWYQQILGQGPKLLIQFQNNGVVDDSQLPKDRFSAERLKGVDSTLKIQPAKLEDSAVYLCASSLVAGGEQYFGPGTRLTVT.

J is TRBJ2-1 and V is TRBV28; TRBD2 matches 12 bases. V was clipped by 2 bases and J by 3 bases; unmatched bases: 2. The germline V gene encodes CDR1 MDHEN and CDR2 SYDVKM. The CDR3 totals 16 residues. CDR3: CASSLLLAGGYNEQFF. DNA for the CDR3: TGTGCCAGCAGTTTACTACTAGCGGGAGGCTACAATGAGCAGTTCTTC.

In this sample, this clonotype turned up many times. This sequence joins TRBV20-1 and TRBJ1-5, with 7 bases that match TRBD1. Germline values: CDR1 DFQATT, CDR2 SNEGSKA (reference sequence). CDR3 length: 14 residues. Losses at the gene ends were 5 bases for V and 9 bases for J; bases not matched to a gene: 13. CDR3 region: CSARVGTVEGPQHF. CDR3 in DNA: TGCAGTGCTCGCGTCGGGACAGTGGAGGGGCCCCAGCATTTT.

V gene TRBV5-1 combines with J gene TRBJ2-3; 7 nucleotides line up with TRBD2. CDR3 length equals 16 residues. CDR1 and CDR2 (germline): SGHRS, YFSETQ. The V gene end was trimmed by 4 bases and the J gene end by 2 bases; junction bases not matched to a gene: 10. The CDR3 loop reads CASSGGTTLYTDTQYF. In nucleotides, the CDR3 is TGCGCCAGCAGCGGGGGGACTACACTTTACACAGATACGCAGTATTTT.

This clonotype has only a few counts. In nucleotides, the CDR3 is TGTGCCAGCAAAAGCGGGGGGGCCACCCATATGTACAATCAGCCCCAGCATTTT. This gives the protein CASKSGGATHMYNQPQHF. The V gene is TRBV28, the J gene TRBJ1-5, with D perhaps TRBD1 (6 bases). V was trimmed by 7 bases and J by 3 bases, leaving 25 bases between them. This CDR3 comprises 18 residues. Germline V CDR1 and CDR2: MDHEN, SYDVKM.

This clonotype was recorded at least ten times. The chain combines TRBV11-2 with TRBJ1-2; D is possibly TRBD1 (5 bases). The CDR3 loop spans 15 amino acids. Germline V gene sequence: CDR1 SGHAT, CDR2 FQNNGV. The V end was cut by 4 bases, the J end by 6 bases, with 18 bases between. The CDR3 is CASSSRDSDTDGYTF. CDR3 in DNA: TGTGCCAGCAGCTCCCGGGACTCAGATACGGATGGCTACACCTTC. The complete variable domain, with remaining parts taken from reference TRBV11-2 and TRBJ1-2, reads EAGVAQSPRYKIIEKRQSVAFWCNPISGHATLYWYQQILGQGPKLLIQFQNNGVVDDSQLPKDRFSAERLKGVDSTLKIQPAKLEDSAVYLCASSSRDSDTDGYTFGSGTRLTVV.